The clone carrying this T cell receptor (beta chain) has a handful of counts. Possible read error: a much larger clone is one base away. Sampling of bone marrow took place during active disease in every patient. This library used about 360 ng RNA and molecular barcoded adaptors spanning alpha/delta and beta/gamma chains. A single record per CDR3 protein comes from TCRdb applying MiXCR to the reads. The repertoire holds 100,000 to 150,000 distinct CDR3 sequences, with 10% to 15% as singletons. This specimen belongs to a study of read filtering for tumor transcriptome and immune sequencing. Across the study: Transcriptome libraries were built from DNase-treated RNA.

This CDR3 is built from 14 residues. V was pared by 4 bases and J by 6 bases, with 8 bases of the junction left unmatched. Germline CDR1 is SQVTM and CDR2 is ANQGSEA. The TCR sequence derives from a donor at least 40 years old with multiple myeloma. The sequencing sample was made of a population of CD138-negative cells sorted from bone marrow. The chain combines TRBV29-1 with TRBJ2-7, with TRBD1 identical over 11 bases. In DNA form, the CDR3 reads TGCAGCGTTGGCAGGACAGGGGGCGCCTCCGAGCAGTACTTC. Translating gives CSVGRTGGASEQYF.